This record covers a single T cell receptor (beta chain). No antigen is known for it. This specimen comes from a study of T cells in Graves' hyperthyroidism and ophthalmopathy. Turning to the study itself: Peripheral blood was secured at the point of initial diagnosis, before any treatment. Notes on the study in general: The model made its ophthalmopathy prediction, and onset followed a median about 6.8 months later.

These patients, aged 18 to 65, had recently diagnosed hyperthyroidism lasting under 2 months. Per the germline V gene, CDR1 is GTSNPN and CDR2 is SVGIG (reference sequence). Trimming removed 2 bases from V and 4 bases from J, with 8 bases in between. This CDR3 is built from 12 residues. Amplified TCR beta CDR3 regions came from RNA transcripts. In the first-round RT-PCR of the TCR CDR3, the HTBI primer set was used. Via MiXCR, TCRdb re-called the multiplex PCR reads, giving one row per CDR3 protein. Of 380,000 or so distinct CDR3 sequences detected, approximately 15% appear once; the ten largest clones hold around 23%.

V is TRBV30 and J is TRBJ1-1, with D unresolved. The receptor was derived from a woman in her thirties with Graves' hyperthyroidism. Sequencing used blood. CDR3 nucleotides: TGTGCCTGGAGTCCCCAGATCACTGAAGCTTTCTTT. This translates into CAWSPQITEAFF.